The 12 T cell receptor beta chains presented below share a single source sample, sequenced in a study of cytomegalovirus exposure and HLA in healthy donors. 13 Jbeta primers and 60 Vbeta primers were used for the PCR. Data came from immunoSEQ multiplex PCR; TCRdb stores just in-frame clones and leaves some out. This table holds around 130,000 clones, 82% found once. Sequencing was done on a sample of PBMCs. These receptor sequences come from a male donor in good health and CMV-seropositive.

This clone has a single count. In the same sample, other DNA sequences code for this CDR3. This chain links TRBV7-2 with TRBJ2-3; the match to TRBD2 covers 9 bases. The CDR3 loop spans 15 amino acids. The ends lost 1 base at V and 5 bases at J; junction bases unmatched: 4. The V gene's germline CDR1 is SGHTA and CDR2 FQGNSA. DNA of the CDR3: TGTGCCAGCAGCTTAGTTGCGGGAGGGAGAGATACGCAGTATTTT. Translating gives CASSLVAGGRDTQYF.

The chain employs TRBV4-2 and TRBJ1-2; 9 nucleotides match TRBD1. The V gene end was trimmed by 3 bases and the J gene end by 6 bases; junction bases not matched to a gene: 8. This CDR3 comprises 15 residues. Germline V CDR1 and CDR2: LGHNA, YNFKEQ. The CDR3 sequence is CASSQGSGTGNGYTF. CDR3 coding DNA: TGTGCCAGCAGCCAGGGGTCCGGGACAGGGAATGGCTACACCTTC.

V and J are TRBV5-1 and TRBJ2-1, with TRBD2 matching over 11 bases. The CDR3 covers 15 residues. Germline V lookup: CDR1 SGHRS, CDR2 YFSETQ. V trimming: 4 bases; J trimming: 5 bases; junction bases outside the gene matches: 5. The DNA of the CDR3 is TGCGCCAGCAGCCCCGGGACTAGCGGAAACAATGAGCAGTTCTTC. Encoded protein: CASSPGTSGNNEQFF. Variable domain in full (rest from reference TRBV5-1 and TRBJ2-1): KAGVTQTPRYLIKTRGQQVTLSCSPISGHRSVSWYQQTPGQGLQFLFEYFSETQRNKGNFPGRFSGRQFSNSRSEMNVSTLELGDSALYLCASSPGTSGNNEQFFGPGTRLTVL.

The chain carries TRBV9 and TRBJ2-7; 11 bases are a match to TRBD1. CDR1 is SGDLS, CDR2 YYNGEE, per germline. After removal of 2 bases from V and 5 bases from J, the junction contained 6 bases not matched to a gene. The CDR3 loop spans 15 amino acids. CDR3 bases: TGTGCCAGCAGCGTGGCGGACAGGGGGCCCCACGAGCAGTACTTC. Amino acids: CASSVADRGPHEQYF.

V gene TRBV29-1 combines with J gene TRBJ2-2; 11 nucleotides match TRBD2. Germline CDR1 and CDR2: SQVTM and ANQGSEA. The CDR3 extends over 15 amino acids. The V and J ends lost 7 bases and 4 bases, in that order; junction bases with no gene match: 8. CDR3 amino acids: CSAGTSGAFTGELFF. In nucleotides, the CDR3 is TGCAGCGCAGGGACTAGCGGCGCGTTCACCGGGGAGCTGTTTTTT.

The chain recombines TRBV18 with TRBJ2-7; 10 bases line up with TRBD1. Germline V gene sequence: CDR1 KGHSH, CDR2 LQKENI. The ends lost 6 bases at V and 2 bases at J; junction bases unmatched: 7. This CDR3 region has 15 residues. This CDR3 reads CASSGGGQGTYEQYF. The CDR3 DNA is TGTGCCAGCTCCGGAGGGGGACAGGGGACCTACGAGCAGTACTTC.

This rearrangement joins TRBV4-2 to TRBJ2-7; TRBD2 matches 13 bases. The CDR3 runs 17 residues. CDR1 is LGHNA and CDR2 is YNFKEQ in the germline V gene. Trimming at V came to 0 bases and at J to 4 bases, leaving 6 bases not matched to a gene. The CDR3 region has the DNA TGTGCCAGCAGCCAAGATCCTGGACTAGCGGGAGTGTACGAGCAGTACTTC. It encodes CASSQDPGLAGVYEQYF.

The chain combines TRBV7-2 with TRBJ2-5; 8 bases match TRBD2. After removal of 2 bases from V and 4 bases from J, the junction contained 15 bases not matched to a gene. CDR3 size: 18 residues. The germline V gene has CDR1 SGHTA and CDR2 FQGNSA. CDR3 DNA: TGTGCCAGCAGCTTACTCGGTAGGGCGGGAGGACTTGGAGAGACCCAGTACTTC. Translated: CASSLLGRAGGLGETQYF.

The chain is built from TRBV15 and TRBJ2-7; a possible D gene is TRBD2 (5 bases). V was clipped by 4 bases and J by 1 base, with 11 bases between them. Germline V lookup: CDR1 LNHNV, CDR2 YYDKDF (reference sequence). This CDR3 is built from 14 residues. The DNA for the CDR3 is TGTGCCACCAGCATATTTAGCGCTTCCTACGAGCAGTACTTC. Its translation: CATSIFSASYEQYF.

J is TRBJ2-7 and V is TRBV5-1; possible D gene TRBD2, 5 bases. This CDR3 has 13 residues. V was shortened by 4 bases and J by 6 bases, with 14 bases between the two germline ends. Germline CDR1 SGHRS, CDR2 YFSETQ. The CDR3 DNA reads TGCGCCAGCAGCCTGGTGGGCGCGGGCGAGCAGTACTTC. Translated, it gives CASSLVGAGEQYF.

The rearrangement uses TRBV27 and TRBJ1-5; 8 bases are a match to TRBD1. Per the germline V gene, CDR1 is MNHEY and CDR2 is SMNVEV (reference sequence). V lost 5 bases, J lost 6 bases, and 9 bases stayed unmatched. The length of the CDR3 is 15 residues. CDR3 DNA sequence: TGTGCCAGCAGTCCGGACAGGGTAGTGAGTCAGCCCCAGCATTTT. Amino acid sequence: CASSPDRVVSQPQHF.

This clone was counted only a few times. The chain uses TRBV29-1 and TRBJ2-3; D not resolved. The CDR3 loop spans 11 amino acids. From germline, CDR1 is SQVTM and CDR2 ANQGSEA. V was shortened by 4 bases and J by 2 bases, with 4 bases between the two germline ends. This CDR3 is CSVGVTDTQYF. CDR3 in DNA: TGCAGCGTTGGAGTCACAGATACGCAGTATTTT.